This T cell receptor (beta chain) was recorded in a study of cytomegalovirus exposure and HLA in healthy donors. There are 15 residues in the CDR3. Losses at the gene ends were 3 bases for V and 5 bases for J; bases not matched to a gene: 8. Germline assignment: CDR1 MNHEY and CDR2 SMNVEV (reference sequence). 60 Vbeta and 13 Jbeta primers were used in PCR. Assay used: immunoSEQ multiplex PCR; TCRdb lists only in-frame clones, some missing. Of about 75,000 clones listed, around 82% are singletons. The sequenced material came from PBMCs. The sequence was obtained from a man between 18 and 35 years old in good health and CMV-seronegative. V and J are TRBV27 and TRBJ2-3; 7 bases are shared with TRBD1. CDR3 nucleotide sequence: TGTGCCAGCAGTTTGGGACAGTCTCATCAAGATACGCAGTATTTT. Residues: CASSLGQSHQDTQYF.